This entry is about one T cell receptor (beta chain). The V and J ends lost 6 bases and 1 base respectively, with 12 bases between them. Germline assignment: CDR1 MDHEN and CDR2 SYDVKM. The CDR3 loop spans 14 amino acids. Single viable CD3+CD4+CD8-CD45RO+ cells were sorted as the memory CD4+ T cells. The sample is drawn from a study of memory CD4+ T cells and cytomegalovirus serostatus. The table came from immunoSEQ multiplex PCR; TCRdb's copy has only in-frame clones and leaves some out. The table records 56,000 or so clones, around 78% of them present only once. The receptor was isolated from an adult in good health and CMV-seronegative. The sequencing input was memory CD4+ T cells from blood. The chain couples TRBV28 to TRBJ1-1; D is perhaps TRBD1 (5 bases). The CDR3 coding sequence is TGTGCCAGCAGAGGGGCAGCGTGGAACACTGAAGCTTTCTTT. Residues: CASRGAAWNTEAFF.